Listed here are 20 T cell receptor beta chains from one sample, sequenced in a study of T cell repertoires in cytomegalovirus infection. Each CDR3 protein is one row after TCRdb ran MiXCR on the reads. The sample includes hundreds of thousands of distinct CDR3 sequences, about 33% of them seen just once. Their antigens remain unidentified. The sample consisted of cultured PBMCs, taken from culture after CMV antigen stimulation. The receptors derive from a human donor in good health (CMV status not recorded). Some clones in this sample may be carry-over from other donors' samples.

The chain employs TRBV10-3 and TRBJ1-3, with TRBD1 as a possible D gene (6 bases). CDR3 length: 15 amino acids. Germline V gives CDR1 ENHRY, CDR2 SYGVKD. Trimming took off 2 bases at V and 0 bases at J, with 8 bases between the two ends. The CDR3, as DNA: TGTGCCATCAGTGAGCGACAGGCCTCTGGAAACACCATATATTTT. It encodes CAISERQASGNTIYF.

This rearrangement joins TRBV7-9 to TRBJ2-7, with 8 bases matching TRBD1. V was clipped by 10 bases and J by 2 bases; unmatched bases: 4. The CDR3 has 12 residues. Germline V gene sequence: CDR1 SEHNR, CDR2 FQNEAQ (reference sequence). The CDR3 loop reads CAIDRGTYEQYF. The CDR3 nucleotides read TGTGCCATAGACAGGGGAACCTACGAGCAGTACTTC.

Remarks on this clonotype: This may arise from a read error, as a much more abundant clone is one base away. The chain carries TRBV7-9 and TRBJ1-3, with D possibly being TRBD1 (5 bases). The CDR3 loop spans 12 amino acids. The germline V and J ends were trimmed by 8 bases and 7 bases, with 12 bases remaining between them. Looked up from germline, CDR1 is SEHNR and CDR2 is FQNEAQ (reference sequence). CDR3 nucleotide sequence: TGTGCCAGCGGGGGTCGGAGTAACACCATATATTTT. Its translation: CASGGRSNTIYF.

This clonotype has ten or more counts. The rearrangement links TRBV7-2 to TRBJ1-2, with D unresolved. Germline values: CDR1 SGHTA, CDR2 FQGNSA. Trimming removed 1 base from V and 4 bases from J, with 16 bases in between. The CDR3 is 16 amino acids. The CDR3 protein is CASSLVVRAVGYGYTF. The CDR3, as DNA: TGTGCCAGCAGCTTAGTCGTTAGGGCTGTTGGCTATGGCTACACCTTC. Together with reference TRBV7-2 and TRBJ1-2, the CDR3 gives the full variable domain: GAGVSQSPSNKVTEKGKDVELRCDPISGHTALYWYRQSLGQGLEFLIYFQGNSAPDKSGLPSDRFSAERTGGSVSTLTIQRTQQEDSAVYLCASSLVVRAVGYGYTFGSGTRLTVV.

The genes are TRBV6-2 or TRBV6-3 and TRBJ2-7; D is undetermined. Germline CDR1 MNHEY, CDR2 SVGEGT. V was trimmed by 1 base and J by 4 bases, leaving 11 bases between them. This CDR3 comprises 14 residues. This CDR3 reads CASSYLDSQYEQYF. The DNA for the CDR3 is TGTGCCAGCAGTTACTTGGATAGCCAATACGAGCAGTACTTC.

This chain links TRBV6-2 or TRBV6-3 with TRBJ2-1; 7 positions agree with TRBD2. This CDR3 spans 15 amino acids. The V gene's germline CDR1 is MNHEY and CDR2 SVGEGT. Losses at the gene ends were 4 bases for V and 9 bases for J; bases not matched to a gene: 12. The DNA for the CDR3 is TGTGCCAGCAGTTGGTTAGGGCGGGAGTCAGGTGAGCAGTTCTTC. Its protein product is CASSWLGRESGEQFF.

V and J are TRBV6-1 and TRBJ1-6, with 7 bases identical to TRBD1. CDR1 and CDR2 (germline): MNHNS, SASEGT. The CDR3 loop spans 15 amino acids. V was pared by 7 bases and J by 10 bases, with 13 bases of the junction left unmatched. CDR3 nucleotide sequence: TGTGCCAGCAAGGGTAGGCAGGGGGAGTACTCACCCCTCCACTTT. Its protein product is CASKGRQGEYSPLHF.

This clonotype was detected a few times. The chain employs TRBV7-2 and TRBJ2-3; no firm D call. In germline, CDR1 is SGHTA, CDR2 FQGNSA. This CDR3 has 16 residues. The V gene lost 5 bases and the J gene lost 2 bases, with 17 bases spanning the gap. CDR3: CASSPLGPGTTDTQYF. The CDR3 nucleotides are TGTGCCAGCAGCCCACTCGGACCCGGAACCACAGATACGCAGTATTTT.

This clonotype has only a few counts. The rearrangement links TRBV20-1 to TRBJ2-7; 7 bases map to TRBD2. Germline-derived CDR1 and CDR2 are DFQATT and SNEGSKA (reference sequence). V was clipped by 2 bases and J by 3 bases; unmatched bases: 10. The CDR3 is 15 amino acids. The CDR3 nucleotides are TGCAGTGCTAGAACTAGCGCCGGAGGACTCTACGAGCAGTACTTC. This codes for CSARTSAGGLYEQYF.

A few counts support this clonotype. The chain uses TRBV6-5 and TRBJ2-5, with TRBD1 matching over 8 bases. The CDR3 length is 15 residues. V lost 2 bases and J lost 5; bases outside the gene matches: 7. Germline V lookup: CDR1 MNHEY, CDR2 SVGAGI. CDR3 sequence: CASSYGTGRVETQYF. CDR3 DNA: TGTGCCAGCAGTTACGGGACAGGTCGGGTCGAGACCCAGTACTTC.

The CDR3 loop reads CASSLGPGLANEQFF. The CDR3 DNA sequence: TGTGCCAGCAGCTTGGGACCGGGACTAGCTAACGAGCAGTTCTTC. V usage is TRBV11-2 and J usage is TRBJ2-1; 9 bases agree with TRBD2. There are 15 residues in the CDR3. With 3 bases clipped from V and 10 bases from J, the junction kept 10 bases outside the gene matches. Germline CDR1 SGHAT, CDR2 FQNNGV.

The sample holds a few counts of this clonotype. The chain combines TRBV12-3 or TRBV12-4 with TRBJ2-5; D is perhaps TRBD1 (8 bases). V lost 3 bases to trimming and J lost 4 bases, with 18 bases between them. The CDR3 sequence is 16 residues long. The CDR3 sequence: CASSLGGTGGRETQYF. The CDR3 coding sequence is TGTGCCAGCAGTTTGGGGGGGACAGGAGGGCGAGAGACCCAGTACTTC.

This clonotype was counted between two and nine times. CDR3: CASTDTGTGKSNEQFF. The CDR3 DNA reads as TGTGCCAGCACCGACACCGGGACAGGGAAGAGTAATGAGCAGTTCTTC. V gene TRBV6-6 combines with J gene TRBJ2-1; 9 bases line up with TRBD1. CDR1 is MNHNY and CDR2 is SVGAGI in the germline V gene (reference sequence). This CDR3 is 16 amino acids long. J gave up 7 bases and V 7 bases, and 14 bases lay outside the gene matches.

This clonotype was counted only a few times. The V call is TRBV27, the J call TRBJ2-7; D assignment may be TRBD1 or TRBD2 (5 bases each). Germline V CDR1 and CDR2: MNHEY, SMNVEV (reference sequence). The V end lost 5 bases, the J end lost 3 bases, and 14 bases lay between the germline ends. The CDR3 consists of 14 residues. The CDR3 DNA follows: TGTGCCAGCAGTGCCGGGGCATCTATCTACGAGCAGTACTTC. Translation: CASSAGASIYEQYF.

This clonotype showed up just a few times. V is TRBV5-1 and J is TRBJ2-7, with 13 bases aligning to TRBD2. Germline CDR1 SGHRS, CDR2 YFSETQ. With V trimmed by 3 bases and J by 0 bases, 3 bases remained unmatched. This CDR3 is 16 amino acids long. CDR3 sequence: CASSWGTSGVSYEQYF. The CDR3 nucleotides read TGCGCCAGCAGCTGGGGGACTAGCGGGGTCTCCTACGAGCAGTACTTC.

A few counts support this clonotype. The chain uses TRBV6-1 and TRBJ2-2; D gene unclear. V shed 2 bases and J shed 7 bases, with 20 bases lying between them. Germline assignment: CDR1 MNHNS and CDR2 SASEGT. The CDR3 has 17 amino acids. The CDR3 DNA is TGTGCCAGCAGTGAATCCTGGGTCAGTCTGGGTGGCGGGGAGCTGTTTTTT. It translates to CASSESWVSLGGGELFF.

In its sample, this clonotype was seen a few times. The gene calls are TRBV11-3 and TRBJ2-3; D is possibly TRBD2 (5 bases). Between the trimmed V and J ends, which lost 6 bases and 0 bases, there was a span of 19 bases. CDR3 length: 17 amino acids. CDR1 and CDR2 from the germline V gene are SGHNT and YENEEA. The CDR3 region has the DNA TGTGCCAGCAGTTTTACTGGAGGACTTGCTAGCACAGATACGCAGTATTTT. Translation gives CASSFTGGLASTDTQYF.

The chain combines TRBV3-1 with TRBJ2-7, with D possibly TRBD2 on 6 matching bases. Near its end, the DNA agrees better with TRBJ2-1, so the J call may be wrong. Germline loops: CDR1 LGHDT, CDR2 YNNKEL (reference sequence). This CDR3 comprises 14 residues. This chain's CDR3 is CASSQGELDYEQFF. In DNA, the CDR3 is TGTGCCAGCAGCCAAGGGGAATTGGACTACGAGCAGTTCTTC.

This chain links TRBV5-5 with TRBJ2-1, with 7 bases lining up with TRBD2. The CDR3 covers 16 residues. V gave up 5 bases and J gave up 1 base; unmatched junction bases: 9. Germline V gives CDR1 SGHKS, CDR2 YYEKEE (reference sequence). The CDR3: CASRFSSGLSYNEQFF. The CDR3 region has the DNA TGTGCCAGCAGATTTAGTAGCGGGCTATCCTACAATGAGCAGTTCTTC.

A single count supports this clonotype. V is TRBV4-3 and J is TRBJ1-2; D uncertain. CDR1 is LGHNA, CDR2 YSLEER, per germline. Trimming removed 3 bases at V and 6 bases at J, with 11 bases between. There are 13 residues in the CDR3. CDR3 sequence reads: CASSQLGKDGYTF. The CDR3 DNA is TGCGCCAGCAGCCAGCTTGGAAAGGATGGCTACACCTTC.